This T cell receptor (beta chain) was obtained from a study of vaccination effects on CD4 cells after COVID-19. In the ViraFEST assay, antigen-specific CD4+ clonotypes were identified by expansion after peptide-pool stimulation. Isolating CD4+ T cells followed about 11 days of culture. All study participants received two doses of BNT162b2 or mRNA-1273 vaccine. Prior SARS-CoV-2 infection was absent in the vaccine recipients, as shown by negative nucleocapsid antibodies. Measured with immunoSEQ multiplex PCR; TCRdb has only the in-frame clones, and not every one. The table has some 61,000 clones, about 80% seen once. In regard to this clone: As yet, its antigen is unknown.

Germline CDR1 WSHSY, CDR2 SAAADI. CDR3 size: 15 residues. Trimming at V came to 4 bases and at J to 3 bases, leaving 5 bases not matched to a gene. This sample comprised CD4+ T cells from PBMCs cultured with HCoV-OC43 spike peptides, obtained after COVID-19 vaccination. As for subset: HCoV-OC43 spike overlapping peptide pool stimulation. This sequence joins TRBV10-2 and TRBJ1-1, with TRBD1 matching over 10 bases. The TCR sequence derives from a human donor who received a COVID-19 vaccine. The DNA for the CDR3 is TGCGCCAGCAGTGGGTGGACAGGGGGGTACACTGAAGCTTTCTTT. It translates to CASSGWTGGYTEAFF.